This passage covers 14 T cell receptor beta chains from one sample sequenced in a study of CD8 T cells in Susac syndrome (dated by TCRdb to between 2018 and 2021). The library was built by means of the immunoSEQ multiplex PCR assay. RNA was extracted with the RNeasy kit and roughly 0.5 to 1 ug was reverse transcribed using random hexamers. TCRdb reprocessed the public reads (quality trimming at Q25 with fastp, clone calling with MiXCR) and kept in-frame beta chains. Identical CDR3 proteins give one entry, which carries the most common genes and DNA. Across this sample there are 120,000 or so distinct CDR3 sequences, with 96% seen only once. 0.12% to 0.15% of the sample is taken by the ten largest. The sequenced material came from CD4+ T cells from PBMCs. These receptors were obtained from a human donor with Susac syndrome.

The chain couples TRBV23-1 to TRBJ1-2, with D possibly being TRBD1 (6 bases). TRBV23-1 is labeled an ORF, and its function is uncertain. This CDR3 is 11 amino acids long. V was clipped by 10 bases and J by 9 bases, with 15 bases between them. The CDR3 nucleotides are TGCGCCACCTGGGCACAGGGACGCTACACCTTC. It encodes CATWAQGRYTF.

The rearrangement uses TRBV20-1 and TRBJ1-1; tentatively, D is TRBD1 (6 bases). The CDR3 covers 12 residues. V was cut by 3 bases and J by 14 bases, with 19 bases left in between. Germline V gene sequence: CDR1 DFQATT, CDR2 SNEGSKA (reference sequence). The CDR3 spells CSARDSWQGCFF. In nucleotides, the CDR3 is TGCAGTGCTAGGGACAGTTGGCAGGGGTGCTTCTTT.

This sequence joins TRBV20-1 and TRBJ2-1, with D possibly being TRBD2 (6 bases). The CDR3 has 14 amino acids. Germline CDR1 is DFQATT and CDR2 is SNEGSKA (reference sequence). Trimming cost V 3 bases and J 6 bases, with 15 bases left between them. As DNA, the CDR3 is TGCAGTGCTAGCCGCGGGAAGGGTCCCAATGAGCAGTTCTTC. Residues: CSASRGKGPNEQFF.

This rearrangement joins TRBV2 to TRBJ2-1, with no clear D. Per germline, CDR1 SNHLY and CDR2 FYNNEI. Trimming shortened V by 4 bases and J by 3 bases, and 7 bases separated the two germline ends. This CDR3 is built from 13 residues. The CDR3 loop is CASSVGRYNEQFF. The CDR3 nucleotides are TGTGCCAGCAGTGTAGGCCGCTACAATGAGCAGTTCTTC.

This clonotype came up once. The junction departs from the called germline gene at one end, perhaps through a read error. The rearrangement links TRBV10-3 to TRBJ2-7, with 8 bases matching TRBD1. The length of the CDR3 is 11 residues. Germline CDR1 ENHRY, CDR2 SYGVKD. The CDR3, as DNA: TGTGCCATCAGTGACTTAGGACAGGGTTTATTC. Encoded protein: CAISDLGQGLF.

The V and J genes are TRBV20-1 and TRBJ2-7, with 9 bases matching TRBD1. V lost 6 bases and J lost 0; bases outside the gene matches: 3. Per germline, CDR1 DFQATT and CDR2 SNEGSKA (reference sequence). CDR3 length: 13 residues. CDR3 DNA sequence: TGCAGTGCGAGGGACAGGGTCTCCTACGAGCAGTACTTC. This translates into CSARDRVSYEQYF.

This chain connects TRBV18 to TRBJ1-1; D gene ambiguous. Germline V lookup: CDR1 KGHSH, CDR2 LQKENI. The V end was cut by 0 bases, the J end by 1 base, with 9 bases between. This CDR3 comprises 15 residues. This CDR3 is CASSPPGRENTEAFF. The CDR3 nucleotides read TGTGCCAGCTCACCACCGGGAAGGGAGAACACTGAAGCTTTCTTT. The whole variable domain, filled in from reference TRBV18 and TRBJ1-1, reads NAGVMQNPRHLVRRRGQEARLRCSPMKGHSHVYWYRQLPEEGLKFMVYLQKENIIDESGMPKERFSAEFPKEGPSILRIQQVVRGDSAAYFCASSPPGRENTEAFFGQGTRLTVV.

This clonotype appeared a single time. The genes are TRBV18 and TRBJ2-1; 9 bases line up with TRBD2. This CDR3 has 13 residues. Germline CDR1 reads KGHSH; CDR2 reads LQKENI. J gave up 12 bases and V 4 bases, and 7 bases lay outside the gene matches. CDR3 residues: CASSQAGGSGQFF. CDR3 nucleotides: TGTGCCAGCTCACAAGCGGGAGGATCGGGGCAGTTCTTC.

The V and J genes are TRBV27 and TRBJ1-4; D is unresolved. The CDR3 consists of 15 residues. V was trimmed by 5 bases and J by 5 bases, leaving 15 bases between them. Germline CDR1 is MNHEY and CDR2 is SMNVEV (reference sequence). CDR3 loop: CASSQQIGQNEKLFF. DNA for the CDR3: TGTGCCAGCAGTCAACAGATCGGCCAAAATGAAAAACTGTTTTTT.

The chain links TRBV19 to TRBJ1-5, with TRBD1 as a possible D gene (5 bases). The CDR3 covers 16 residues. V lost 3 bases and J 1 base, leaving 13 bases between the germline ends. In germline, CDR1 is LNHDA, CDR2 SQIVND (reference sequence). CDR3 coding DNA: TGTGCCAGTAGTATTGTTGGGGCTGGGAGCAATCAGCCCCAGCATTTT. Translated, it gives CASSIVGAGSNQPQHF.

This clonotype was seen just once. The chain couples TRBV5-4 to TRBJ1-3; TRBD1 aligns across 10 bases. Germline lookup yields CDR1 SGHNT and CDR2 YYREEE (reference sequence). This CDR3 is 15 amino acids long. V lost 5 bases and J lost 2; bases outside the gene matches: 4. The CDR3 protein is CASSLTGGTGNTIYF. As DNA, the CDR3 is TGTGCCAGCAGTTTGACAGGGGGCACTGGAAACACCATATATTTT.

The V and J genes are TRBV25-1 and TRBJ2-5; no reliable D call. Trimming removed 4 bases at V and 5 bases at J, with 8 bases between. The CDR3 spans 12 residues. Germline lookup yields CDR1 MGHDK and CDR2 SYGVNS. The CDR3: CASSGPWETQYF. The CDR3 DNA reads as TGTGCCAGCAGTGGCCCATGGGAGACCCAGTACTTC.

This clonotype is a singleton in its sample. The chain has TRBV6-5 and TRBJ2-1; TRBD2 matches at 7 bases. The CDR3 has 14 residues. CDR1 is MNHEY and CDR2 is SVGAGI in the germline V gene. Trimming cost V 6 bases and J 2 bases; bases outside gene matches: 4. The CDR3 reads CASRRGLAYNEQFF. Written as DNA, the CDR3 is TGTGCCAGCAGACGTGGACTAGCCTACAATGAGCAGTTCTTC.

This chain joins TRBV25-1 and TRBJ2-3; 8 bases line up with TRBD1. The CDR3 is made up of 16 amino acids. Germline CDR1 and CDR2: MGHDK and SYGVNS. V lost 2 bases to trimming and J lost 3 bases; unmatched junction nucleotides: 7. As DNA, the CDR3 is TGTGCCAGCAGTGAAGACAGACAGGGGCGGACAGATACGCAGTATTTT. It encodes CASSEDRQGRTDTQYF. Variable domain in full (rest from reference TRBV25-1 and TRBJ2-3): EADIYQTPRYLVIGTGKKITLECSQTMGHDKMYWYQQDPGMELHLIHYSYGVNSTEKGDLSSESTVSRIRTEHFPLTLESARPSHTSQYLCASSEDRQGRTDTQYFGPGTRLTVL.